Listed below are T cell receptor beta chains from one sample, sequenced in a study of Ad26.COV2.S vaccination and SARS-CoV-2 variants. The data were produced by immunoSEQ multiplex PCR, yet TCRdb's version contains in-frame clones alone and is incomplete. Of around 420,000 clones in the sample, approximately 87% were seen once. The starting material was peripheral blood, obtained in a trial of Ad26.COV2.S vaccine versus placebo. The receptors derive from a person between 18 and 65 years old who received the Ad26.COV2.S COVID-19 vaccine or a placebo. CDR3s include the opening cysteine and the closing phenylalanine or tryptophan. A D gene is named only where the DNA matches it firmly. Size values are once, few and many counts, or a class for expanded clones, and some rows have none.

j_gene | v_gene | d_gene | abundance | CDR3aa | CDR3nt
TRBJ2-7 | TRBV12-3/TRBV12-4 | . | . | CASSTDVYEQYF | TGTGCCAGCAGTACGGACGTCTACGAGCAGTACTTC
TRBJ1-6 | TRBV27 | . | once | CASSFINSPLHF | TGTGCCAGCAGTTTTATTAATTCACCCCTCCACTTT
TRBJ2-3 | TRBV9 | TRBD1 | . | CASSITGGRDTQYF | TGTGCCAGCAGCATTACAGGGGGCCGAGATACGCAGTATTTT
TRBJ1-4 | TRBV30 | TRBD1 | . | CAWSAQRGRTGGEKLFF | TGTGCCTGGAGTGCCCAACGTGGTCGGACAGGGGGGGAAAAACTGTTTTTT
TRBJ2-7 | TRBV7-2 | TRBD1 | . | CASSLGDRFYEQYF | TGTGCCAGCAGCTTAGGGGACAGGTTCTACGAGCAGTACTTC
TRBJ2-3 | TRBV4-1 | TRBD2 | few | CASSQEILGGGSTDTQYF | TGCGCCAGCAGCCAAGAAATCCTGGGGGGGGGAAGCACAGATACGCAGTATTTT
TRBJ2-7 | TRBV7-2 | TRBD2 | . | CASSPLLAGITYEQYF | TGTGCCAGCAGCCCCCTCCTAGCGGGGATAACCTACGAGCAGTACTTC
TRBJ1-6 | TRBV28 | . | . | CASRVSYNSPLHF | TGTGCCAGCAGGGTATCCTATAATTCACCCCTCCACTTT
TRBJ1-1 | TRBV6-6 | . | . | CASRYPGAEGTEAFF | TGTGCCAGCAGGTACCCGGGGGCGGAGGGTACTGAAGCTTTCTTT
TRBJ1-3 | TRBV25-1 | TRBD1 | . | CTSSENNFPGQGNTIYF | TGTACCAGCAGTGAAAATAACTTCCCGGGACAGGGAAACACCATATATTTT
TRBJ1-2 | TRBV7-2 | TRBD1 | . | CASSLEGARDYGYTF | TGTGCCAGCAGCTTGGAGGGGGCTCGGGACTATGGCTACACCTTC
TRBJ1-1 | TRBV15 | . | . | CATSTKGGSTEAFF | TGTGCCACCAGCACCAAGGGGGGGAGTACTGAAGCTTTCTTT
TRBJ2-3 | TRBV28 | TRBD2 | . | CASSLLAGGLSTDTQYF | TGTGCCAGCAGTCTACTAGCGGGGGGCCTTAGCACAGATACGCAGTATTTT
TRBJ2-1 | TRBV7-6 | . | . | CASSPGRLDNEQFF | TGTGCCAGCAGCCCCGGGCGATTGGACAATGAGCAGTTCTTC
TRBJ1-2 | TRBV29-1 | TRBD1 | . | CSVGGGQGVNGYTF | TGCAGCGTCGGGGGAGGACAGGGGGTAAATGGCTACACCTTC
TRBJ1-6 | TRBV6-6 | . | few | CASRDREYSPLHF | TGTGCCAGCAGAGACAGAGAATATTCACCCCTCCACTTT
TRBJ2-1 | TRBV6-5 | . | . | CASSYRFRANEQFF | TGTGCCAGCAGTTATAGATTTCGGGCCAATGAGCAGTTCTTC
TRBJ2-7 | TRBV24-1 | TRBD1 | few | CATSDSRTGAFEQYF | TGTGCCACCAGTGATTCCCGGACAGGGGCCTTCGAGCAGTACTTC
TRBJ1-6 | TRBV6-1 | . | once | CASSELANSPLHF | TGTGCCAGCAGTGAACTGGCCAATTCACCCCTCCACTTT
TRBJ2-3 | TRBV10-1 | . | . | CASSGGIPSTDTQYF | TGCGCCAGCAGTGGGGGAATACCTTCCACAGATACGCAGTATTTT
TRBJ2-1 | TRBV2 | TRBD2 | . | CASSEWRGGNAEQFF | TGTGCCAGCAGTGAGTGGCGGGGGGGCAACGCGGAGCAGTTCTTC
TRBJ2-1 | TRBV6-6 | . | . | CASSYSVRKDEQFF | TGTGCCAGCAGTTACTCGGTGAGGAAAGATGAGCAGTTCTTC
TRBJ1-4 | TRBV19 | . | . | CATVGTRGPDNEKLFF | TGTGCCACCGTGGGGACACGAGGTCCGGATAATGAAAAACTGTTTTTT
TRBJ2-1 | TRBV9 | . | . | CASSQNPNRDSYNEQFF | TGTGCCAGCAGCCAAAACCCGAACAGGGACTCCTACAATGAGCAGTTCTTC
TRBJ1-1 | TRBV2 | TRBD1 | . | CASSIITGTGEKGGTEAFF | TGTGCCAGCAGCATCATTACCGGGACAGGGGAGAAAGGAGGCACTGAAGCTTTCTTT
TRBJ2-3 | TRBV18 | TRBD2 | . | CASSPPVAGGQLTQYF | TGTGCCAGCTCACCACCGGTAGCGGGGGGGCAACTTACGCAGTATTTT
TRBJ2-1 | TRBV6-2/TRBV6-3 | . | . | CASSYWSGEQFF | TGTGCCAGCAGTTACTGGTCTGGTGAGCAGTTCTTC
TRBJ1-1 | TRBV6-1 | . | once | CASSEGVGDPEAFF | TGTGCCAGCAGTGAAGGGGTGGGGGACCCTGAAGCTTTCTTT
TRBJ2-1 | TRBV2 | TRBD1 | . | CASTSPRVGTENNEQFF | TGTGCCAGCACCTCACCCCGGGTGGGGACAGAGAACAATGAGCAGTTCTTC
TRBJ1-4 | TRBV19 | . | . | CASSMWQPEKLFF | TGTGCCAGTAGTATGTGGCAGCCTGAAAAACTGTTTTTT
TRBJ1-6 | TRBV30 | . | . | CAGRDGNNSPLHF | TGTGCCGGCCGGGACGGGAATAATTCACCCCTCCACTTT
TRBJ2-1 | TRBV21-1 | . | . | CASSKRLDRETYNEQFF | TGTGCCAGCAGCAAGCGATTGGACAGGGAGACTTACAATGAGCAGTTCTTC
TRBJ2-2 | TRBV6-5 | . | . | CASTLGGGRPGELFF | TGTGCCAGCACCCTAGGGGGAGGACGGCCCGGGGAGCTGTTTTTT
TRBJ2-7 | TRBV5-1 | TRBD1 | . | CASSLQGTYEQYF | TGCGCCAGCAGCTTACAGGGGACCTACGAGCAGTACTTC
TRBJ2-1 | TRBV30 | TRBD2 | . | CAWSLLAGGSYNEQFF | TGTGCCTGGAGTTTACTAGCGGGAGGCTCCTACAATGAGCAGTTCTTC
TRBJ1-3 | TRBV6-5 | TRBD1 | . | CASKPTGTGNTIYF | TGTGCCAGCAAACCGACAGGGACTGGAAACACCATATATTTT
TRBJ1-2 | TRBV5-4 | . | . | CASSLARSGPNGYTF | TGTGCCAGCAGCTTGGCCCGTAGCGGGCCCAATGGCTACACCTTC
TRBJ1-1 | TRBV10-3 | . | . | CAISAGVNTEAFF | TGTGCCATCAGTGCAGGGGTGAACACTGAAGCTTTCTTT
TRBJ2-2 | TRBV5-4 | . | few | CASSLERTGELFF | TGTGCCAGCAGCTTGGAGCGCACCGGGGAGCTGTTTTTT
TRBJ2-7 | TRBV27 | . | . | CASMGGASEQYF | TGTGCCAGCATGGGGGGGGCGAGCGAGCAGTACTTC
TRBJ2-3 | TRBV15 | . | . | CATSRDTLAGDGETSTDTQYF | TGTGCCACCAGCAGAGATACCTTGGCAGGGGATGGGGAGACTAGCACAGATACGCAGTATTTT
TRBJ2-7 | TRBV30 | . | . | CAWGSYEQYF | TGTGCCTGGGGGTCCTACGAGCAGTACTTC
TRBJ2-7 | TRBV7-9 | TRBD2 | . | CASSFSGAYEQYF | TGTGCCAGCAGCTTTAGCGGGGCCTACGAGCAGTACTTC
TRBJ1-2 | TRBV30 | . | . | CAWSFGVNYGYTF | TGTGCCTGGAGTTTTGGGGTTAACTATGGCTACACCTTC
TRBJ2-1 | TRBV5-4 | TRBD2 | once | CASSPGGGEAYNEQFF | TGTGCCAGCAGCCCTGGTGGGGGGGAGGCCTACAATGAGCAGTTCTTC
TRBJ1-2 | TRBV28 | . | . | CASNSLITDGTSTYGYTF | TGTGCCAGCAACTCTTTAATTACCGACGGAACTTCGACCTATGGCTACACCTTC
TRBJ2-1 | TRBV12-3/TRBV12-4 | . | . | CASSLVVMNEQFF | TGTGCCAGCAGTTTAGTCGTGATGAATGAGCAGTTCTTC
TRBJ1-5 | TRBV27 | TRBD1 | . | CASSFEGAGNQPQHF | TGTGCCAGCAGTTTCGAGGGGGCGGGCAATCAGCCCCAGCATTTT
TRBJ1-2 | TRBV4-3 | . | many | CASSQDWGINYGYTF | TGCGCCAGCAGCCAAGATTGGGGCATAAACTATGGCTACACCTTC
TRBJ2-2 | TRBV11-2 | TRBD2 | . | CASSSPGRGTGELFF | TGTGCCAGCAGCTCGCCGGGGAGGGGAACCGGGGAGCTGTTTTTT
TRBJ2-3 | TRBV6-5 | . | . | CASSYSRNPDTQYF | TGTGCCAGCAGTTACTCGAGGAACCCAGATACGCAGTATTTT
TRBJ1-5 | TRBV19 | . | . | CASTDRDQPQHF | TGTGCCAGTACCGACAGAGATCAGCCCCAGCATTTT
TRBJ1-1 | TRBV3-1/TRBV3-2 | . | . | CASSQRTGGEAFF | TGTGCCAGCAGCCAAAGGACGGGGGGTGAAGCTTTCTTT
TRBJ2-3 | TRBV10-3 | . | . | CAISEDEGTDTQYF | TGTGCCATCAGTGAGGATGAGGGCACAGATACGCAGTATTTT